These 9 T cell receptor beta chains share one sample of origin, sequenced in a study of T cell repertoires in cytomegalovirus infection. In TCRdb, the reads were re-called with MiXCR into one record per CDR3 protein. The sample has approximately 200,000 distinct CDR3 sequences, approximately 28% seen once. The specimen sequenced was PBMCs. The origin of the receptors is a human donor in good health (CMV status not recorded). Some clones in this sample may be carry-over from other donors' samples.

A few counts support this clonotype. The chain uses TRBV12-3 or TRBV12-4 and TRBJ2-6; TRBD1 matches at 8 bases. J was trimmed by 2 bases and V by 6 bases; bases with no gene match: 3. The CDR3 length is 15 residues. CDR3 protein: CASSPDRAGANVLTF. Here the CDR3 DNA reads TGTGCCAGCAGCCCGGACAGGGCTGGGGCCAACGTCCTGACTTTC.

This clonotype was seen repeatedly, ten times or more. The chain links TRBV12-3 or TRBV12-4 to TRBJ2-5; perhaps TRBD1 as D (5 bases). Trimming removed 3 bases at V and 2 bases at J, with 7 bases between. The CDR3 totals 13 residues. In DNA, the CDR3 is TGTGCCAGCAGTTTGACAGCTCAAGAGACCCAGTACTTC. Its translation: CASSLTAQETQYF.

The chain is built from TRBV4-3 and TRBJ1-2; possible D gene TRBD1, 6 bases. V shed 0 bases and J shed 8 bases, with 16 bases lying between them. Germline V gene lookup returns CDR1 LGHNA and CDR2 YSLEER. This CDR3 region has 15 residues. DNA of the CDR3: TGCGCCAGCAGCCAAGATATACAGGGAATAGAGGGCTACACCTTC. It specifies CASSQDIQGIEGYTF.

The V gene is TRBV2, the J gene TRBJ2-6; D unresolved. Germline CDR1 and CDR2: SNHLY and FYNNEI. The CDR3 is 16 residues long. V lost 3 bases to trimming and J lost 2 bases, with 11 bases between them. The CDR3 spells CASSEAHKAGANVLTF. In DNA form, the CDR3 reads TGTGCCAGCAGTGAGGCACACAAGGCTGGGGCCAACGTCCTGACTTTC.

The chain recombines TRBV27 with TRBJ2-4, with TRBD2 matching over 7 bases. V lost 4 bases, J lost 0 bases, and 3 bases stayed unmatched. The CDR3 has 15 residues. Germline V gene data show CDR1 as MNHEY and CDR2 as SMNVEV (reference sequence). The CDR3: CASSSPGGAKNIQYF. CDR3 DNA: TGTGCCAGCAGTTCACCGGGGGGAGCCAAAAACATTCAGTACTTC.

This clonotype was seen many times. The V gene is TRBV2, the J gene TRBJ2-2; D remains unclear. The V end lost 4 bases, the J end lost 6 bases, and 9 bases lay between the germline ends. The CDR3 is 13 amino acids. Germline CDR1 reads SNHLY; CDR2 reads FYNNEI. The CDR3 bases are TGTGCCAGCAGTGTTAGTATCCCCGGGGAGCTGTTTTTT. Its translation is CASSVSIPGELFF.

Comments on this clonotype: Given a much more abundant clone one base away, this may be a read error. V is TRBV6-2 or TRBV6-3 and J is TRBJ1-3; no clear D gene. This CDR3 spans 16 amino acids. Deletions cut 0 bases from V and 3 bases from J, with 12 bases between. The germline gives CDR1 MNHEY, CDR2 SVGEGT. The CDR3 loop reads CASSYSGTALGNTIYF. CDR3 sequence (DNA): TGTGCCAGCAGTTACTCGGGCACCGCTCTTGGAAACACCATATATTTT.

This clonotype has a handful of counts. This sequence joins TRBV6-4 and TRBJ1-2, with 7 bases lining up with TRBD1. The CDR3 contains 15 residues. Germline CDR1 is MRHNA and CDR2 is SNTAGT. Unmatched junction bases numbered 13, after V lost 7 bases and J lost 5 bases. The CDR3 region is CASNREDRVGYGYTF. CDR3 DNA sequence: TGTGCCAGCAATCGAGAAGACAGGGTCGGTTATGGCTACACCTTC.

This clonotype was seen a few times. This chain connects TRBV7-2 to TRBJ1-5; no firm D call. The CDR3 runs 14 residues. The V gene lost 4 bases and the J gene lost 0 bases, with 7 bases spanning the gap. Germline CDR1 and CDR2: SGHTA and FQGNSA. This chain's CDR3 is CASSWLISNQPQHF. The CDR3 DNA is TGTGCCAGCAGCTGGCTGATTAGCAATCAGCCCCAGCATTTT.